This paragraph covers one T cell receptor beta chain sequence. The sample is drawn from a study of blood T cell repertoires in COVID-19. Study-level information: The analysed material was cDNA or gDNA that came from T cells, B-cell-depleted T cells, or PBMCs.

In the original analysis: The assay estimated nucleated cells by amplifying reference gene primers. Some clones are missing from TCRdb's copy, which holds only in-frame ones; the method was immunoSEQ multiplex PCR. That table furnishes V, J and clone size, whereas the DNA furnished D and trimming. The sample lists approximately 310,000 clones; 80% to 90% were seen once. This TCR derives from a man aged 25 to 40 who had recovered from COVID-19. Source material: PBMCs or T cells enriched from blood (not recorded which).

The CDR3 coding sequence is TGTGCCATCAGTGTCGCAGGTAGCACAGATACGCAGTATTTT. This gives the protein CAISVAGSTDTQYF. The genes are TRBV10-3 and TRBJ2-3; D is undetermined. V dropped 4 bases and J dropped 0 bases, with 8 bases sitting between them. The CDR3 length is 14 residues. Germline V lookup: CDR1 ENHRY, CDR2 SYGVKD.